Listed below are T cell receptor beta chains from one sample, sequenced in a study of cytomegalovirus exposure and HLA in healthy donors. Profiling relied on immunoSEQ multiplex PCR, and the TCRdb table lists in-frame clones only, not all of them. In the table there are 160,000 or so clones, 80% of which are singletons. The source material was PBMCs. Receptors originate from a man between 25 and 39 years old in good health and CMV-seronegative. Both conserved end residues are part of each CDR3. Each record gives: clone size, V gene, D gene, J gene, CDR3 protein. D genes are given only for firm matches. Clone size is stated in some rows and not others, as once, few, many or a class when expanded.

abundance: few; v_gene: TRBV6-5; d_gene: -; j_gene: TRBJ1-1; CDR3aa: CASSYYSMNTEAFF
abundance: -; v_gene: TRBV7-6; d_gene: TRBD2; j_gene: TRBJ2-1; CDR3aa: CASSLGTSATYNEQFF
abundance: -; v_gene: TRBV19; d_gene: TRBD1; j_gene: TRBJ2-3; CDR3aa: CASSIRGQGRTDTQYF
abundance: -; v_gene: TRBV27; d_gene: -; j_gene: TRBJ1-2; CDR3aa: CASSFSGAYGYTF
abundance: once; v_gene: TRBV19; d_gene: -; j_gene: TRBJ2-7; CDR3aa: CASSIGQNKNEQYF
abundance: -; v_gene: TRBV5-6; d_gene: -; j_gene: TRBJ1-5; CDR3aa: CASSLSWSDQPQHF
abundance: medium-sized; v_gene: TRBV7-8; d_gene: TRBD1; j_gene: TRBJ2-7; CDR3aa: CASSPRDRSYEQYF
abundance: -; v_gene: TRBV14; d_gene: -; j_gene: TRBJ1-1; CDR3aa: CASSHSGMNTEAFF
abundance: once; v_gene: TRBV27; d_gene: -; j_gene: TRBJ1-2; CDR3aa: CASSSHEGYGYTF
abundance: -; v_gene: TRBV19; d_gene: -; j_gene: TRBJ2-2; CDR3aa: CASSISRNTGELFF
abundance: -; v_gene: TRBV5-6; d_gene: TRBD2; j_gene: TRBJ2-7; CDR3aa: CASSSGLAGYEQYF
abundance: -; v_gene: TRBV6-5; d_gene: -; j_gene: TRBJ1-5; CDR3aa: CASSYAGGGNQPQHF
abundance: -; v_gene: TRBV28; d_gene: -; j_gene: TRBJ1-2; CDR3aa: CASSYGGPPYGYTF
abundance: -; v_gene: TRBV4-1; d_gene: TRBD1; j_gene: TRBJ1-2; CDR3aa: CASSAPETGVSGYTF
abundance: -; v_gene: TRBV28; d_gene: -; j_gene: TRBJ2-7; CDR3aa: CASITPAGSYEQYF
abundance: -; v_gene: TRBV9; d_gene: -; j_gene: TRBJ1-1; CDR3aa: CASSPSEGAFF
abundance: -; v_gene: TRBV5-1; d_gene: -; j_gene: TRBJ1-5; CDR3aa: CASSSEGSNQPQHF
abundance: -; v_gene: TRBV5-1; d_gene: -; j_gene: TRBJ2-5; CDR3aa: CASSFGLSGETQYF
abundance: -; v_gene: TRBV5-1; d_gene: -; j_gene: TRBJ2-5; CDR3aa: CASRFIGTVQETQYF
abundance: few; v_gene: TRBV15; d_gene: TRBD2; j_gene: TRBJ2-1; CDR3aa: CATSSRRGGGEQFF
abundance: few; v_gene: TRBV5-4; d_gene: -; j_gene: -; CDR3aa: CASSLWVVESEQYF
abundance: once; v_gene: TRBV7-2; d_gene: TRBD1; j_gene: TRBJ2-1; CDR3aa: CASSVGTGIYNEQFF
abundance: -; v_gene: TRBV7-6; d_gene: TRBD1; j_gene: TRBJ1-6; CDR3aa: CASSRRQGSSYNSPLHF
abundance: -; v_gene: TRBV5-1; d_gene: -; j_gene: TRBJ1-1; CDR3aa: CASSEHRVSNTEAFF
abundance: once; v_gene: TRBV7-9; d_gene: -; j_gene: TRBJ1-5; CDR3aa: CASSSWGGRDQPQHF
abundance: -; v_gene: TRBV19; d_gene: -; j_gene: TRBJ2-7; CDR3aa: CASRVRGTFFYEQYF
abundance: -; v_gene: TRBV5-5; d_gene: TRBD1; j_gene: TRBJ2-7; CDR3aa: CASSDPGQGSYEQYF
abundance: -; v_gene: TRBV25-1; d_gene: -; j_gene: TRBJ2-7; CDR3aa: CASSGTLPRYEQYF
abundance: -; v_gene: TRBV10-3; d_gene: TRBD2; j_gene: TRBJ2-1; CDR3aa: CAISQTGTSGGQAFF
abundance: -; v_gene: TRBV5-1; d_gene: -; j_gene: TRBJ2-2; CDR3aa: CASSLLSPGDTGELFF
abundance: -; v_gene: TRBV7-6; d_gene: -; j_gene: TRBJ2-7; CDR3aa: CASSLGNEQYF
abundance: -; v_gene: TRBV28; d_gene: -; j_gene: TRBJ1-1; CDR3aa: CASSLWGRRTEAFF
abundance: once; v_gene: TRBV28; d_gene: -; j_gene: TRBJ2-2; CDR3aa: CASSPGTRTEGITGELFF
abundance: -; v_gene: TRBV4-1; d_gene: -; j_gene: TRBJ1-5; CDR3aa: CASSHAREQPQHF
abundance: -; v_gene: TRBV7-6; d_gene: -; j_gene: TRBJ1-3; CDR3aa: CASSLGRTTGNTIYF
abundance: few; v_gene: TRBV27; d_gene: TRBD1; j_gene: TRBJ2-7; CDR3aa: CASGDSAYEQYF
abundance: -; v_gene: TRBV9; d_gene: -; j_gene: TRBJ2-7; CDR3aa: CASSRGGQAYEQYF
abundance: -; v_gene: TRBV7-3; d_gene: -; j_gene: TRBJ2-2; CDR3aa: CASSLEGGDTGELFF
abundance: -; v_gene: TRBV28; d_gene: -; j_gene: TRBJ2-2; CDR3aa: CASREQGPTGELFF
abundance: -; v_gene: TRBV7-9; d_gene: TRBD1; j_gene: TRBJ1-5; CDR3aa: CASSLAPGQGSSPQHF
abundance: few; v_gene: TRBV23-1; d_gene: TRBD1; j_gene: TRBJ2-7; CDR3aa: CASCGQGARYEQYF
abundance: -; v_gene: TRBV5-1; d_gene: TRBD1; j_gene: TRBJ1-4; CDR3aa: CASSSRQGGAGKLFF
abundance: -; v_gene: TRBV4-3; d_gene: -; j_gene: TRBJ1-2; CDR3aa: CASSQGRGTGVGYTF
abundance: few; v_gene: TRBV29-1; d_gene: TRBD2; j_gene: TRBJ2-7; CDR3aa: CSVTSGAGGEYF
abundance: -; v_gene: TRBV2; d_gene: TRBD2; j_gene: TRBJ2-2; CDR3aa: CAIGLAGVGGELFF
abundance: -; v_gene: TRBV7-9; d_gene: -; j_gene: TRBJ2-3; CDR3aa: CASSLGGRVSTDTQYF
abundance: -; v_gene: TRBV9; d_gene: -; j_gene: TRBJ1-1; CDR3aa: CASTTTPRATEAFF
abundance: -; v_gene: TRBV27; d_gene: -; j_gene: TRBJ1-1; CDR3aa: CASSFNHLRGREAFF